The 28 T cell receptor beta chains presented below share a single source sample, sequenced in a study of molecular identifiers for immune sequencing clone quantification. MiXCR, applied by TCRdb to the PCR reads, yields one record per CDR3 protein. Of about 500,000 distinct CDR3 sequences in the sample, about 20% were seen once. The sample was naive CD8+ T cells from blood, with Jurkat cell RNA spiked in. Subset specified: FACS-sorted CD8+CD4-CCR7+CD45RA+ naive T cells. These receptors were collected from a human donor in good health. Some libraries in this study had Jurkat cell RNA spiked in.

Comments on this clonotype: This sequence may be a read error, since a much larger clone differs from it by one base. V and J are TRBV9 and TRBJ1-2; tentatively, D is TRBD1 (5 bases). There are 16 residues in the CDR3. The V gene's germline CDR1 is SGDLS and CDR2 YYNGEE. For the CDR3, the DNA is TGTGCCAGCAGCTCAGAGGGGTCCCGGGGGAACTGTGGCTACACCTTC. It codes for CASSSEGSRGNCGYTF.

Remarks on this clonotype: The final CDR3 position lacks the conserved phenylalanine or tryptophan, pointing to a likely read error. This chain uses TRBV27 with TRBJ1-2; unclear D gene. Germline V CDR1 and CDR2: MNHEY, SMNVEV (reference sequence). The CDR3 is 14 amino acids. The V gene lost 4 bases and the J gene lost 3 bases, with 12 bases spanning the gap. The CDR3 sequence is CASSYNWGDYGYTL. CDR3 bases: TGTGCCAGCAGTTATAACTGGGGAGACTATGGCTACACCCTC.

The chain uses TRBV2 and TRBJ2-1; 9 bases align to TRBD2. Looked up from germline, CDR1 is SNHLY and CDR2 is FYNNEI. The CDR3 runs to 16 residues. Trimming took 4 bases from V and 5 from J; bases not matched to a gene: 9. CDR3 loop: CASSAPSGNWDNEQFF. The CDR3 DNA is TGTGCCAGCAGTGCACCTAGCGGGAATTGGGACAATGAGCAGTTCTTC.

This clonotype was detected a few times. The V and J genes are TRBV28 and TRBJ2-7; D not certain. The CDR3 sequence is 13 residues long. The V gene lost 2 bases and the J gene lost 4 bases, with 9 bases spanning the gap. Germline values: CDR1 MDHEN, CDR2 SYDVKM. The CDR3 loop reads CASSLHGRYEQYF. In nucleotides, the CDR3 is TGTGCCAGCAGTTTACACGGACGTTACGAGCAGTACTTC.

This sequence joins TRBV7-8 and TRBJ2-7; 10 bases are a match to TRBD1. The CDR3 has 18 residues. V gave up 5 bases and J gave up 1 base; unmatched junction bases: 14. CDR1 SGHVS and CDR2 FQNEAQ come from the germline V gene. The CDR3 loop reads CASSAPFPRDRGSYEQYF. The CDR3 DNA reads as TGTGCCAGCAGCGCCCCCTTCCCCCGGGACAGGGGTTCCTACGAGCAGTACTTC.

Remarks on this clonotype: Just one base apart from a much larger clone, this may be a read error. Because the CDR3 is missing its conserved closing phenylalanine or tryptophan, this is likely a read error. The chain links TRBV28 to TRBJ2-7; 11 bases are shared with TRBD2. V trimming: 5 bases; J trimming: 4 bases; junction bases outside the gene matches: 7. The CDR3 is 15 amino acids. The germline CDR1 and CDR2 sequences are MDHEN and SYDVKM. The CDR3 nucleotides read TGTGCCAGCAGTGACCCGGGACTAGCGGAGTACGAGCAGTACCTC. Translation: CASSDPGLAEYEQYL.

The J gene is TRBJ2-7, the V gene TRBV30; tentatively, D is TRBD2 (5 bases). Germline V lookup: CDR1 GTSNPN, CDR2 SVGIG (reference sequence). V lost 4 bases, J lost 7 bases, and 17 bases lay in between. The CDR3 covers 13 residues. The CDR3 sequence: CAWNEGASGEQYF. CDR3 sequence (DNA): TGTGCCTGGAATGAGGGAGCCTCGGGGGAGCAGTACTTC. Full variable domain (outside the CDR3, taken from reference TRBV30 and TRBJ2-7): SQTIHQWPATLVQPVGSPLSLECTVEGTSNPNLYWYRQAAGRGLQLLFYSVGIGQISSEVPQNLSASRPQDRQFILSSKKLLLSDSGFYLCAWNEGASGEQYFGPGTRLTVT.

The CDR3 DNA reads as TGCGCCAGCAGCCCGACTAGCGGGGGGCCGGAGACCCAGTACTTC. Amino acids: CASSPTSGGPETQYF. The rearrangement joins TRBV5-1 to TRBJ2-5; 13 bases are a match to TRBD2. Trimming removed 4 bases from V and 5 bases from J; junction bases left unmatched: 5. This CDR3 spans 15 amino acids. CDR1 and CDR2 from the germline V gene are SGHRS and YFSETQ.

As for this clonotype: This sequence may be a read error, since a much larger clone differs from it by one base. The missing conserved phenylalanine or tryptophan at the end of this CDR3 makes a read error likely. The rearrangement joins TRBV5-1 to TRBJ2-5; 13 bases are shared with TRBD2. There are 15 residues in the CDR3. Germline V gives CDR1 SGHRS, CDR2 YFSETQ. Trimming removed 4 bases from V and 4 bases from J; junction bases left unmatched: 4. The CDR3 nucleotides read TGCGCCAGCAGCACGAGACTAGCGGGGGGAGAGACCCAGTACCTC. This encodes CASSTRLAGGETQYL.

The sample holds many counts of this clonotype. The J gene is TRBJ2-3, the V gene TRBV11-2, with TRBD2 identical over 14 bases. The CDR3 loop spans 17 amino acids. The germline gives CDR1 SGHAT, CDR2 FQNNGV. V lost 5 bases, J lost 4 bases, and 8 bases stayed unmatched. Written as DNA, the CDR3 is TGTGCCAGCAGCCTGGGACTAGCGGGAGCATTTTCAGATACGCAGTATTTT. Translated, it gives CASSLGLAGAFSDTQYF.

A few counts support this clonotype. The chain employs TRBV2 and TRBJ1-4; 9 bases fit TRBD1. Germline lookup yields CDR1 SNHLY and CDR2 FYNNEI. This CDR3 contains 17 residues. Trimming cost V 7 bases and J 7 bases; bases outside gene matches: 16. CDR3 sequence: CASTLPTGQGWGEKLFF. For the CDR3, the DNA is TGTGCCAGCACCTTACCCACGGGACAGGGATGGGGTGAAAAACTGTTTTTT.

This clonotype was seen ten or more times. The V call is TRBV7-2, the J call TRBJ1-3; D is perhaps TRBD1 (6 bases). V was shortened by 1 base and J by 8 bases, with 6 bases between the two germline ends. CDR1 is SGHTA and CDR2 is FQGNSA in the germline V gene. The CDR3 contains 12 residues. CDR3 protein: CASSLEGDTIYF. The DNA of the CDR3 is TGTGCCAGCAGCTTAGAGGGGGACACCATATATTTT.

This clonotype was seen once. Just one base apart from a much larger clone, this may be a read error. This chain joins TRBV29-1 and TRBJ1-1; the D gene is possibly TRBD1 (5 bases). The CDR3 length is 12 residues. Germline V gives CDR1 SQVTM, CDR2 ANQGSEA. The CDR3 DNA is TGCGGCGTTGACAGTATGAACACTGAAGCTTTCTTT. This translates into CGVDSMNTEAFF.

This chain links TRBV5-8 with TRBJ1-3; a weak D match, TRBD1 (6 bases). The V end was cut by 5 bases, the J end by 0 bases, with 15 bases between. This CDR3 has 16 residues. Germline loops: CDR1 SGHTS, CDR2 YDEGEE. The CDR3 sequence: CASRPPGAGSGNTIYF. The CDR3 bases are TGTGCCAGCAGGCCCCCGGGGGCGGGCTCTGGAAACACCATATATTTT.

This clonotype was recorded a few times. The genes are TRBV30 and TRBJ1-1; D remains unclear. Germline V CDR1 and CDR2: GTSNPN, SVGIG (reference sequence). V gave up 1 base and J gave up 11 bases, with 11 bases separating them. This CDR3 contains 11 residues. For the CDR3, the DNA is TGTGCCTGGAGTGCAGAGATAGGGGCTTTCTTT. Translation gives CAWSAEIGAFF.

This clonotype was seen only once. At one end, the junction sequence differs from germline, possibly due to a read error. The genes are TRBV5-1 and TRBJ2-7, with D perhaps assigned TRBD1 or TRBD2 (5 bases each). Germline values: CDR1 SGHRS, CDR2 YFSETQ. This CDR3 has 13 amino acids. CDR3 loop: CAGSLGRGSEQYF. DNA of the CDR3: TGCGCCGGCAGCTTGGGACGGGGTTCCGAGCAGTACTTC.

A word on this clonotype: A much larger clone differs by one base, so this may be a read error. The V call is TRBV4-1, the J call TRBJ1-5; D is possibly TRBD1 (6 bases). V lost 1 base and J lost 6, with 16 bases in between. Germline lookup yields CDR1 MGHRA and CDR2 YSYEKL. The CDR3 is 16 amino acids. The CDR3 DNA follows: TGCGCCAGCAGCCAAGGCCCACAGGGAGACAGTCAGCCCCAGCATTTT. Its translation is CASSQGPQGDSQPQHF.

This clonotype was seen at least ten times. V is TRBV27 and J is TRBJ1-4; D may be TRBD1 (5 bases). The CDR3 is 13 residues long. The germline V gene has CDR1 MNHEY and CDR2 SMNVEV (reference sequence). With 5 bases removed from V and 5 bases from J, the gap between germline ends came to 9 bases. CDR3 sequence (DNA): TGTGCCAGCAGTCCCGACAGCAATGAAAAACTGTTTTTT. This encodes CASSPDSNEKLFF.

This chain connects TRBV30 to TRBJ2-7, with D tentatively TRBD2 (5 bases). This CDR3 is built from 12 residues. Trimming removed 4 bases from V and 2 bases from J, with 9 bases in between. Per germline, CDR1 GTSNPN and CDR2 SVGIG (reference sequence). CDR3 residues: CAWTGLPYEQYF. CDR3 DNA sequence: TGTGCCTGGACTGGACTCCCCTACGAGCAGTACTTC.

This clonotype was seen repeatedly, ten times or more. J is TRBJ2-7 and V is TRBV7-9; unclear D gene. This CDR3 has 15 residues. Germline V CDR1 and CDR2: SEHNR, FQNEAQ (reference sequence). V lost 5 bases and J 4 bases, leaving 18 bases between the germline ends. The CDR3 reads CASSDLVNQKYEQYF. The DNA for the CDR3 is TGTGCCAGCAGCGACCTAGTGAACCAGAAGTACGAGCAGTACTTC.

This clonotype has at least ten counts. This chain uses TRBV6-1 with TRBJ1-1; no reliable D call. Trimming removed 4 bases from V and 10 bases from J, with 13 bases in between. From germline, CDR1 is MNHNS and CDR2 SASEGT. The CDR3 spans 12 residues. Written as DNA, the CDR3 is TGTGCCAGCAGTGGACTTCCGCCCCCAGCTTTCTTT. It specifies CASSGLPPPAFF.

This clonotype occurred many times. This chain joins TRBV4-3 and TRBJ2-3; 12 nucleotides agree with TRBD2. Looked up from germline, CDR1 is LGHNA and CDR2 is YSLEER. The CDR3 covers 18 residues. V lost 0 bases, J lost 4 bases, and 8 bases stayed unmatched. The CDR3 DNA reads as TGCGCCAGCAGCCAAGATAGACTAGCGGGAGCATTGTCAGATACGCAGTATTTT. It encodes CASSQDRLAGALSDTQYF.

This clonotype was recorded many times. V is TRBV4-3 and J is TRBJ2-1; perhaps TRBD2 as D (6 bases). The CDR3 spans 14 residues. Per the germline V gene, CDR1 is LGHNA and CDR2 is YSLEER. Deletions cut 0 bases from V and 9 bases from J, with 12 bases between. CDR3 DNA: TGCGCCAGCAGCCAAGATGCGGGGCTCGCTGAGCAGTTCTTC. Protein sequence: CASSQDAGLAEQFF.

This clonotype was seen a handful of times. The chain employs TRBV12-3 or TRBV12-4 and TRBJ2-1, with TRBD2 identical over 11 bases. CDR3 length: 14 amino acids. With 6 bases clipped from V and 7 bases from J, the junction kept 5 bases outside the gene matches. The CDR3 DNA reads as TGTGCCAGCAGCCTGGGACTAGCGGCTAATGAGCAGTTCTTC. Translating it yields CASSLGLAANEQFF.

This clonotype was recorded many times. The chain carries TRBV13 and TRBJ1-1; 8 positions match TRBD1. V lost 7 bases and J lost 7; bases outside the gene matches: 8. Germline CDR1 reads PRHDT; CDR2 reads FYEKMQ (reference sequence). The CDR3 runs to 13 residues. CDR3 bases: TGTGCCAGCAACCAACAGGGGGGGATTGAAGCTTTCTTT. Protein: CASNQQGGIEAFF.

This rearrangement joins TRBV28 to TRBJ1-4, with TRBD1 matching over 9 bases. This CDR3 is built from 17 residues. From germline, CDR1 is MDHEN and CDR2 SYDVKM. The junction had 11 bases not matched to a gene; V was cut back by 5 bases and J by 4 bases. In DNA, the CDR3 is TGTGCCAGCAGTGCCGGGACAGGGTTCACAATTAATGAAAAACTGTTTTTT. Amino acid sequence: CASSAGTGFTINEKLFF.

This clonotype was observed a handful of times. The rearrangement uses TRBV15 and TRBJ2-7; unclear D gene. The CDR3 contains 17 residues. CDR1 LNHNV and CDR2 YYDKDF come from the germline V gene (reference sequence). V gave up 5 bases and J gave up 0 bases, with 20 bases separating them. CDR3 residues: CATSPPGPQLRSYEQYF. CDR3 coding DNA: TGTGCCACCAGCCCCCCGGGCCCCCAGCTCCGCTCCTACGAGCAGTACTTC.

Details on this clonotype: A junction boundary mismatches the germline segment, possibly from a read error. The chain uses TRBV10-3 and TRBJ2-3, with D perhaps matching TRBD1 or TRBD2 (5 bases each). CDR1 ENHRY and CDR2 SYGVKD come from the germline V gene. This CDR3 spans 15 amino acids. The CDR3 here is CATSESETDGGGQYF. Written as DNA, the CDR3 is TGTGCCACCAGTGAGTCGGAGACGGATGGGGGTGGGCAGTATTTT.